A single sample gave rise to the 17 T cell receptor beta chains below, sequenced in a study of blood T cells in healthy people across ages. Next came a second PCR, run for about 7 to 12 cycles, which used a sample-barcoded 5' primer along with a J-beta primer mix. TCRdb itself ran the 5' RACE reads through MiXCR, one entry per CDR3 protein. Of about 600,000 distinct CDR3 sequences in the sample, around 48% were seen once. Sequenced input: blood. The source is a man aged 80 or over in good health.

This clonotype was observed a handful of times. The chain joins TRBV7-2 to TRBJ2-3; 10 bases match TRBD2. This CDR3 is 18 amino acids long. With 3 bases clipped from V and 1 base from J, the junction kept 10 bases outside the gene matches. CDR1 and CDR2 (germline): SGHTA, FQGNSA. The CDR3 loop is CASSFRLAGAGGTDTQYF. CDR3 sequence (DNA): TGTGCCAGCAGCTTCCGCCTAGCGGGAGCCGGAGGCACAGATACGCAGTATTTT.

The chain uses TRBV20-1 and TRBJ1-2; TRBD1 matches at 7 bases. The V segment lost 7 bases and the J segment 4 bases; nucleotides outside the gene matches: 12. Germline assignment: CDR1 DFQATT and CDR2 SNEGSKA (reference sequence). This CDR3 is built from 14 residues. The CDR3 DNA follows: TGCAGTGTCCCGGACAGGAAGATTCCCTATGGCTACACCTTC. Translated: CSVPDRKIPYGYTF.

V is TRBV20-1 and J is TRBJ2-1; 9 bases match TRBD2. The junction had 9 bases not matched to a gene; V was cut back by 4 bases and J by 5 bases. CDR1 and CDR2 from the germline V gene are DFQATT and SNEGSKA (reference sequence). The CDR3 is 15 residues long. In nucleotides, the CDR3 is TGCAGTGCTATCGATGCGGGAGGGGGGGACAATGAGCAGTTCTTC. Its protein product is CSAIDAGGGDNEQFF.

This clonotype was counted between two and nine times. The V call is TRBV10-3, the J call TRBJ1-2, with 10 bases aligning to TRBD1. J was trimmed by 1 base and V by 2 bases; bases with no gene match: 4. Germline assignment: CDR1 ENHRY and CDR2 SYGVKD. The length of the CDR3 is 16 residues. CDR3 sequence reads: CAISEDRGQSNYGYTF. As DNA, the CDR3 is TGTGCCATCAGTGAGGACAGGGGGCAAAGTAACTATGGCTACACCTTC.

This clonotype occurred a few times. This rearrangement joins TRBV20-1 to TRBJ1-5, with D perhaps TRBD1 (6 bases). V dropped 5 bases and J dropped 2 bases, with 13 bases sitting between them. The CDR3 extends over 14 amino acids. Germline V gene data show CDR1 as DFQATT and CDR2 as SNEGSKA (reference sequence). Here the CDR3 reads CSALRGVGNQPQHF. CDR3 nucleotide sequence: TGCAGTGCTTTGAGGGGGGTTGGCAATCAGCCCCAGCATTTT.

The chain carries TRBV7-8 and TRBJ1-5; perhaps TRBD1 as D (6 bases). The germline V and J ends were trimmed by 6 bases and 6 bases, with 21 bases remaining between them. The length of the CDR3 is 16 residues. Per germline, CDR1 SGHVS and CDR2 FQNEAQ. For the CDR3, the DNA is TGTGCCAGCAGACCACACGGGACACCTTCGGGTCAGCCCCAGCATTTT. This codes for CASRPHGTPSGQPQHF. The full variable domain, its missing parts supplied by reference TRBV7-8 and TRBJ1-5, is GAGVSQSPRYKVAKRGQDVALRCDPISGHVSLFWYQQALGQGPEFLTYFQNEAQLDKSGLPSDRFFAERPEGSVSTLKIQRTQQEDSAVYLCASRPHGTPSGQPQHFGDGTRLSIL.

This clonotype was picked up a small number of times. The gene calls are TRBV5-1 and TRBJ2-5; D is unclear. The germline gives CDR1 SGHRS, CDR2 YFSETQ. V lost 0 bases, J lost 2 bases, and 17 bases lay in between. The CDR3 has 17 residues. The CDR3, as DNA: TGCGCCAGCAGCTTGGGTGGGGTTTTAGGTGGACAAGAGACCCAGTACTTC. Protein sequence: CASSLGGVLGGQETQYF.

The DNA of the CDR3 is TGCAGTGTTATGTCCGGGGGTATCTACGAGCAGTACTTC. Translated, it gives CSVMSGGIYEQYF. V gene TRBV20-1 combines with J gene TRBJ2-7, with a tentative D call TRBD2 (6 bases). CDR1 and CDR2 from the germline V gene are DFQATT and SNEGSKA (reference sequence). Trimming left V 7 bases short and J 3 bases short, with 16 bases between. The CDR3 spans 13 residues.

The chain uses TRBV7-9 and TRBJ2-2, with a weak D call TRBD2 (5 bases). Looked up from germline, CDR1 is SEHNR and CDR2 is FQNEAQ (reference sequence). There are 19 residues in the CDR3. V was trimmed by 5 bases and J by 7 bases, leaving 29 bases between them. CDR3 bases: TGTGCCAGCAGCCCGGCAAACTTCGGCGGGTCGAGGCGGGTCGGGGAGCTGTTTTTT. Translated: CASSPANFGGSRRVGELFF.

This clonotype was seen a handful of times. The chain recombines TRBV28 with TRBJ2-7; D is perhaps TRBD1 (7 bases). Germline CDR1 reads MDHEN; CDR2 reads SYDVKM. Trimming cost V 6 bases and J 3 bases, with 18 bases left between them. CDR3 length: 15 residues. The CDR3 DNA reads TGTGCCAGCAGCCCACCGACAGGGACTTTCTACGAGCAGTACTTC. Residues: CASSPPTGTFYEQYF.

A remark on this clonotype: The junction does not match germline at one end; this may be a read error. V is TRBV29-1 and J is TRBJ2-1; D is unresolved. Germline CDR1 reads SQVTM; CDR2 reads ANQGSEA. The CDR3 length is 12 residues. CDR3 DNA: TGCTGCGTTGAAGTCGGGCAGGCTGAGCAGTTCTTC. Its protein is CCVEVGQAEQFF.

This clonotype was observed a few times. The rearrangement joins TRBV5-1 to TRBJ1-4; 9 positions agree with TRBD1. Germline CDR1 and CDR2: SGHRS and YFSETQ. The CDR3 is 14 amino acids. J was trimmed by 7 bases and V by 3 bases; bases with no gene match: 4. CDR3: CASSSGQGFEKLFF. Written as DNA, the CDR3 is TGCGCCAGCAGCTCGGGACAGGGTTTTGAAAAACTGTTTTTT.

The rearrangement uses TRBV5-1 and TRBJ1-1, with 7 bases matching TRBD1. Germline V gene lookup returns CDR1 SGHRS and CDR2 YFSETQ. The CDR3 contains 15 residues. Trimming removed 5 bases from V and 2 bases from J; junction bases left unmatched: 9. The DNA for the CDR3 is TGCGCCAGCAGGTATTCCGGGACAGCAAACACTGAAGCTTTCTTT. Its protein is CASRYSGTANTEAFF.

The V gene is TRBV7-2, the J gene TRBJ1-2; D unresolved. Germline V gene data show CDR1 as SGHTA and CDR2 as FQGNSA. Trimming stripped 2 bases from V and 4 bases from J, with 14 bases between. The CDR3 is 15 amino acids. Here the CDR3 DNA reads TGTGCCAGCAGCTTAAACCGGCAAACCCTCTATGGCTACACCTTC. Its translation is CASSLNRQTLYGYTF.

V is TRBV30 and J is TRBJ2-3; no clear D. Trimming removed 4 bases at V and 6 bases at J, with 14 bases between. CDR1 is GTSNPN and CDR2 is SVGIG in the germline V gene (reference sequence). CDR3 length: 13 residues. DNA for the CDR3: TGTGCCTGGATGCCATCTATCCGGGATACGCAGTATTTT. Residues: CAWMPSIRDTQYF.

The chain is built from TRBV7-2 and TRBJ2-7; D not certain. V was cut by 3 bases and J by 0 bases, with 15 bases left in between. Germline V gene data show CDR1 as SGHTA and CDR2 as FQGNSA. The CDR3 is 16 residues long. The CDR3 here is CASSFFPSPSSYEQYF. CDR3 DNA: TGTGCCAGCAGCTTTTTCCCCTCCCCGAGCTCCTACGAGCAGTACTTC.

The chain links TRBV5-1 to TRBJ2-1; D possibly matches TRBD1 or TRBD2 (5 bases each). Trimming pared 0 bases from V and 8 bases from J, leaving 12 bases between. The germline V gene encodes CDR1 SGHRS and CDR2 YFSETQ. The CDR3 spans 14 residues. CDR3 loop: CASSLDRDVDEQFF. The CDR3 nucleotides are TGCGCCAGCAGCTTGGATAGGGACGTCGATGAGCAGTTCTTC.